The 3 T cell receptor beta chains below come from one sample, sequenced in a study of blood T cell repertoires in COVID-19. Profiling relied on immunoSEQ multiplex PCR, and the TCRdb table lists in-frame clones only, not all of them. The table has hundreds of thousands of clones, approximately 86% seen once. Sequenced material: peripheral blood. These receptors were taken from a man aged 65 to 85 with acute or convalescent COVID-19.

Details on this clone: Other DNA sequences from this sample encode an identical CDR3 as well. The chain combines TRBV9 with TRBJ2-7; 8 positions agree with TRBD1. CDR1 is SGDLS and CDR2 is YYNGEE in the germline V gene. CDR3 length: 14 amino acids. V gave up 3 bases and J gave up 1 base; unmatched junction bases: 3. The CDR3 spells CASSATGGSYEQYF. The CDR3 DNA follows: TGTGCCAGCAGCGCCACAGGGGGATCCTACGAGCAGTACTTC.

V is TRBV7-9 and J is TRBJ1-2, with a possible D match to TRBD1 (6 bases). Germline V gene sequence: CDR1 SEHNR, CDR2 FQNEAQ (reference sequence). The length of the CDR3 is 14 residues. Trimming removed 5 bases from V and 4 bases from J, with 14 bases in between. CDR3 bases: TGTGCCAGCAGCCCCGATCGACAGGCCTATGGCTACACCTTC. It codes for CASSPDRQAYGYTF.

A note on this clone: An end of the junction differs from the germline gene, which may be a read error. This sequence joins TRBV9 and TRBJ1-1; 8 bases fit TRBD1. This CDR3 contains 15 residues. The germline V gene has CDR1 SGDLS and CDR2 YYNGEE. The CDR3 DNA follows: TGTGCCAGCAGCGTAGCAGGACAGGGAATCACTAAAGCTTTCTTT. It codes for CASSVAGQGITKAFF.